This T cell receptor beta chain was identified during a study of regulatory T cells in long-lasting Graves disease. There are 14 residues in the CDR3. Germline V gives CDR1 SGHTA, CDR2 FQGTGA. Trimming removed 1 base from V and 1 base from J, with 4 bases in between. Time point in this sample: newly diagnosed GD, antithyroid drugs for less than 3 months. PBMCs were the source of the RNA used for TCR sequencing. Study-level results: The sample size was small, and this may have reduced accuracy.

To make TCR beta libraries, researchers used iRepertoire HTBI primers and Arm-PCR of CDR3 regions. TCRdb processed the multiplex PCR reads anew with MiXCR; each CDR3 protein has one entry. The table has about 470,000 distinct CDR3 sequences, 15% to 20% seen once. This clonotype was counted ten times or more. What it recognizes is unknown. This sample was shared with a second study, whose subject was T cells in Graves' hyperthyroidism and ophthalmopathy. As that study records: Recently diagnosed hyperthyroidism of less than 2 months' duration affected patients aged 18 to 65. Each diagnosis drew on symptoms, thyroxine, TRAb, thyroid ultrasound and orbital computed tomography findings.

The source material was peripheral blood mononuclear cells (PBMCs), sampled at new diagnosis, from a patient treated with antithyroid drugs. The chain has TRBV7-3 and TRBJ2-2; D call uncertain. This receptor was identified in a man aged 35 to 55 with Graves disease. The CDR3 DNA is TGTGCCAGCAGCTTAAGCAAGAACACCGGGGAGCTGTTTTTT. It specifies CASSLSKNTGELFF. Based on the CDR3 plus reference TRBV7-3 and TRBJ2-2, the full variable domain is GAGVSQTPSNKVTEKGKYVELRCDPISGHTALYWYRQSLGQGPEFLIYFQGTGAADDSGLPNDRFFAVRPEGSVSTLKIQRTERGDSAVYLCASSLSKNTGELFFGEGSRLTVL.